This TCR beta chain comes out of a study of tissue T cells after allogeneic stem cell transplantation. The method was immunoSEQ multiplex PCR; TCRdb's version includes in-frame clones alone and lacks a portion of them. The sample contains about 43,000 clones, roughly 89% of which appear only once. Material: blood, obtained before transplantation. This clonotype was obtained from a woman aged 35 to 69 who later had graft-versus-host disease after an allogeneic stem cell transplant.

The CDR3 DNA reads as TGTGCCAGCAGTAAGCAGGGGCCATTGAACACTGAAGCTTTCTTT. Encoded protein: CASSKQGPLNTEAFF. The gene calls are TRBV2 and TRBJ1-1; tentatively, D is TRBD1 (6 bases). The V gene lost 5 bases and the J gene lost 0 bases, with 13 bases spanning the gap. CDR1 and CDR2 from the germline V gene are SNHLY and FYNNEI. The CDR3 loop spans 15 amino acids.